This T cell receptor beta chain was found in a study of neurological immune-mediated disorders. This clonotype was detected ten times or more. Synthesis of cDNA used 5'RACE (with 10-nucleotide random UMIs). TCRdb ran MiXCR on the 5' RACE reads and lists one entry per CDR3 protein. The profile shows tens of thousands of distinct CDR3 sequences, approximately 6.2% of them singletons. CDR3 size: 14 residues. Trimming cost V 2 bases and J 2 bases, with 9 bases left between them. V usage is TRBV12-3 or TRBV12-4 and J usage is TRBJ1-1; tentatively, D is TRBD1 (5 bases). The sequenced sample was CD4+ T cells from blood. This sequence was found in a woman aged 18-29 years with multiple sclerosis. The CDR3 bases are TGTGCCAGCAGTTTATGGGGGGAAAACACTGAAGCTTTCTTT. This translates into CASSLWGENTEAFF.